Presented here are 4 T cell receptor beta chains from one specimen sequenced in a study of blood T cells in healthy people across ages (dated by TCRdb to 2013 to 2016). Library method: 5' RACE. The instrument was an Illumina HiSeq 2500. A second PCR of roughly 7 to 12 cycles was run with a J-beta primer mix and a sample-barcoded 5' primer. TCRdb reprocessed the public reads (quality trimming at Q25 with fastp, clone calling with MiXCR) and kept in-frame beta chains. Identical CDR3 protein sequences are pooled into one entry, listed with their most common genes and DNA. The sample table contains around 990,000 distinct CDR3 sequences; only one count was recorded for around two fifths of them. The top ten clones comprise around 14% of the sample. Sequencing used blood. The receptors originated from a man aged 18 to 30 in good health.

The rearrangement joins TRBV12-3 or TRBV12-4 to TRBJ1-1; tentatively, D is TRBD1 (5 bases). This CDR3 contains 15 residues. Between the trimmed V and J ends, which lost 6 bases and 1 base, there was a span of 15 bases. The chain's CDR3 is CASRGARVPNTEAFF. The CDR3 DNA reads as TGTGCCAGCAGGGGAGCCAGGGTCCCGAACACTGAAGCTTTCTTT.

This chain connects TRBV6-2 or TRBV6-3 to TRBJ2-1, with 12 bases identical to TRBD2. V trimming: 2 bases; J trimming: 8 bases; junction bases outside the gene matches: 16. The CDR3 length is 19 residues. Germline values: CDR1 MNHEY, CDR2 SVGEGT. The CDR3 spells CASSYKTSGGPSSSDEQFF. In nucleotides, the CDR3 is TGTGCCAGCAGTTACAAGACTAGCGGGGGCCCGAGTTCTTCCGATGAGCAGTTCTTC.

This clonotype showed up just a few times. Here the CDR3 reads CASSLASGRGRTDTQYF. CDR3 in DNA: TGTGCCAGCAGTTTAGCGTCGGGCAGGGGGCGCACAGATACGCAGTATTTT. The chain combines TRBV12-3 or TRBV12-4 with TRBJ2-3, with 8 bases lining up with TRBD1. J was trimmed by 1 base and V by 0 bases; bases with no gene match: 6. The CDR3 totals 17 residues.

V usage is TRBV20-1 and J usage is TRBJ2-1; D not certain. V lost 0 bases and J 11 bases, leaving 17 bases between the germline ends. Germline loops: CDR1 DFQATT, CDR2 SNEGSKA (reference sequence). The CDR3 sequence is 14 residues long. The CDR3 here is CSARDKKTSAKQFF. The CDR3 DNA follows: TGCAGTGCTAGAGATAAGAAGACATCGGCTAAGCAGTTCTTC.